This T cell receptor beta chain emerged from a study of T cell responses to AZD1222 COVID-19 vaccine. Broader study findings: Sampled repertoires all dated from after the peak T cell response.

The repertoire was sequenced with immunoSEQ multiplex PCR; TCRdb's copy has only in-frame clones and lacks some. Of under 130,000 clones in the sample, about 87% were seen once. Details on this clone: Its antigen is unknown.

The CDR3 is 15 residues long. Trimming stripped 2 bases from V and 4 bases from J, with 15 bases between. CDR1 and CDR2 (germline): SGHTS, YDEGEE. This TCR came from an adult in good health. This rearrangement joins TRBV5-8 to TRBJ1-2, with D maybe TRBD1 (5 bases). The material was peripheral blood, obtained on day 0 of AZD1222 vaccination. In DNA, the CDR3 is TGTGCCAGCAGCTTCAGGGATCCCTTCATCTATGGCTACACCTTC. It specifies CASSFRDPFIYGYTF.